The clone carrying this TCR beta chain was detected a few times. The antigen is undetermined. The PCR made use of 60 Vbeta and 13 Jbeta primers. Sequencing was performed with immunoSEQ multiplex PCR; in TCRdb, only in-frame clones are kept and a portion is missing. In the table there are approximately 170,000 clones, over 70% of which are singletons. This specimen belongs to a study of cytomegalovirus exposure and HLA in healthy donors. General observations from the study: One variant, a missense change in DCLRE1C, was linked in a later analysis to TCR beta V- and J-gene trimming. Upon later analysis, HLA-associated TCR beta chains proved more clonally expanded than other, equally common chains. No immune exposure information besides CMV serostatus was available.

Sequencing was performed on PBMCs. This receptor was identified in a woman in her thirties or forties in good health and CMV-seropositive.

The CDR3 sequence is CASSLEGAGNIQYF. The CDR3 bases are TGTGCCAGCAGTTTAGAGGGGGCAGGGAACATTCAGTACTTC. This chain connects TRBV28 to TRBJ2-4; TRBD1 matches at 7 bases. J gave up 7 bases and V 2 bases, and 5 bases lay outside the gene matches. The length of the CDR3 is 14 residues. The germline V gene has CDR1 MDHEN and CDR2 SYDVKM.